The text below deals with one T cell receptor beta chain. Antigen unknown. Trimming removed 7 bases from V and 0 bases from J; junction bases left unmatched: 8. The CDR3 is 15 amino acids. Germline CDR1 reads SGHVS; CDR2 reads FQNEAQ. This specimen belongs to a study of post-analysis software for immune sequencing data. Study-level findings and limits: With F measure, samples from one preparation batch clustered together strongly. TRBV segments more frequent in patients than in controls numbered a few and included TRBV5-6, TRBV5-1 and TRBV20-1.

cDNA libraries of TCR beta carried unique molecular identifiers. TCRdb re-derived calls from the PCR reads in MiXCR, one entry per CDR3 protein. The sample includes 820,000 or so distinct CDR3 sequences, roughly half seen only once; the top ten take 4.6%. This TCR was sampled from a girl aged 10 to 17 with multiple sclerosis. The sample comprised blood. The chain couples TRBV7-8 to TRBJ2-7, with 8 bases matching TRBD1. CDR3 sequence reads: CASNSRGLGSYEQYF. CDR3 DNA: TGTGCCAGCAACTCCAGGGGGCTGGGCTCCTACGAGCAGTACTTC.